This T cell receptor (beta chain) was identified in a study of T cells in tuberculosis (dated by TCRdb to about 2018). In the study overall: In the study, CD1B tetramers and high-throughput TCR immunosequencing were combined to characterize T cells specific for the mycobacterial lipid antigen glucose monomycolate (GMM). A South African clinical cohort compared IGRA-negative adolescents, IGRA-positive adolescents with latent tuberculosis and adults with active tuberculosis, ten per group. Active tuberculosis patient PBMC were archived before or within 7 days of starting standard anti-tuberculosis treatment. Results and caveats for the whole study, not just this receptor: The smaller NN-distances were partly driven by shorter CDR3-alpha lengths in active tuberculosis patients, and the difference for TCR-beta did not reach statistical significance. Using GEM motif frequencies, a classifier achieved 60% to 70% accuracy, whereas a classifier built on the diverse GMM-specific repertoire got to 87% accuracy (AUROC 0.90). Active tuberculosis TCR-alpha repertoires showed smaller mean NN-distances to GMM-specific TCRs than IGRA-negative controls, suggesting clonal expansion of these TCRs. Clinical samples were selected based on which cryopreserved specimens were available, and the active tuberculosis cases were adults whereas the controls were adolescents.

TCR libraries were generated with the immunoSEQ multiplex PCR assay, using TCR-beta and/or TCR-alpha/delta assays for each sample. The amplified TCR libraries were sequenced on the Illumina high-throughput platform. In the original analysis: Clustering and dimensionality reduction relied on pairwise TCRdist distances among GMM-specific receptors from T cells that were either sorted ex vivo or expanded in vitro. Each clinical repertoire was assigned a mean NN-distance score, defined as the average TCRdist to the nearest 10% of tetramer-positive reference sequences. To compute GEM TCR motif frequency, the fraction of unique TCRs matching known GEM sequences by V/J usage and CDR3 length was calculated. Linear discriminant analysis with leave-one-out cross-validation, implemented in scikit-learn, was used to classify active tuberculosis. TCRdb mirrors the immuneACCESS table, restricted to in-frame sequences. Some clones are absent from its copies; in checked studies, under half trace to an unresolved V gene, and the reason for the others is unknown. D and trimming were read from the DNA, whereas the V and J calls and clone size are those reported in that table. The sample profile shows 25,000 to 40,000 clones; around nine tenths of them were found once. The ten largest clones take up 5% to 5.5% of the sample.

To note about this clone: No cognate antigen has been identified for it. Within one base of it there is no much larger clone, and no base qualities were kept.

V and J lose 2 bases and 0 bases, and a span of 12 bases separates them. CDR1 and CDR2, per the germline V gene, are SGHDT and YYEEEE. The CDR3 has 16 amino acids, counting the end cysteine and phenylalanine. CDR3 DNA only is kept here, 48 bases in frame from base 1. This specimen's time point label, interpreted: new active TB diagnosis, blood taken before or within 7 days of starting treatment. Patients with active tuberculosis were defined as newly diagnosed, HIV-seronegative South African adults aged 18 years or older. Confirmation of active tuberculosis came from positive sputum smear microscopy and/or a positive M. tuberculosis culture. Immunosequencing was performed on unsorted cryopreserved PBMC, with 90,000 to 100,000 T cells per clinical donor covered on average.

The clonotype originates from an adult with tuberculosis. The sequencing here drew on PBMCs, taken at tuberculosis diagnosis. The chain employs TRBV5-6 and TRBJ1-3, with the D segment identity uncertain. The nucleotide sequence reads as follows: TGTGCCAGCAGCTTTCCCACCGCGAGCTCTGGAAACACCATATATTTT. This translates into CASSFPTASSGNTIYF.